Listed below are T cell receptor beta chains from one sample, sequenced in a study of read filtering for tumor transcriptome and immune sequencing. TCRdb analysed the reads with MiXCR anew, one entry per CDR3 protein. The repertoire includes some 140,000 distinct CDR3 sequences, around 14% of them detected once, and about 8.6% sits in the top ten. Sequenced input: a population of CD138-negative cells sorted from bone marrow. The source of these receptors is a donor over 35 with multiple myeloma. The CDR3 runs from the conserved cysteine through the conserved F or W. The D gene is left open where the match is weak. Not every row has a clone size; where given, it reads once, few, many or a size class.

clone_size	v_call	j_call	d_call	cdr3_nt	cdr3_aa
many	TRBV20-1	TRBJ1-1	TRBD1	TGCAGTGCTAGACCGGGACAGCTGTCGAGGAACACTGAAGCTTTCTTT	CSARPGQLSRNTEAFF
.	TRBV4-1	TRBJ2-1	TRBD2	TGCGCCAGCAGCCTGAGCGGGAACTACAATGAGCAGTTCTTC	CASSLSGNYNEQFF
many	TRBV5-1	TRBJ2-1	TRBD2	TGCGCCAGCAGCTTGACTAGCGGGAGATACAATGAGCAGTTCTTC	CASSLTSGRYNEQFF
many	TRBV6-5	TRBJ2-1	TRBD2	TGTGCCAGCAGTTTTAGCGGGAGGGCATCCCATGAGCAGTTCTTC	CASSFSGRASHEQFF
few	TRBV20-1	TRBJ2-1	TRBD2	TGCAGTGCTTTTGGCTCGCGGGAGGGGAATGAGCAGTTCTTC	CSAFGSREGNEQFF
many	TRBV5-5	TRBJ2-3	TRBD2	TGTGCCAGCAGCCTCAGACTAGCGGGAGTAGATACGCAGTATTTT	CASSLRLAGVDTQYF
many	TRBV20-1	TRBJ2-1	TRBD2	TGCAGTGCTAGAGATCCACGCTCCCCTTTGCTAGCGGGAGACACCTACAATGAGCAGTTCTTC	CSARDPRSPLLAGDTYNEQFF
many	TRBV6-4	TRBJ2-1	.	TGTGCCAGCAGTGCGTCTAGGGGATTCTACAATGAGCAGTTCTTC	CASSASRGFYNEQFF
many	TRBV7-3	TRBJ2-3	.	TGTGCCAGCAGCTTGTCTGGGCACGATACGCAGTATTTT	CASSLSGHDTQYF
many	TRBV19	TRBJ2-1	.	TGTGCCAGTACTCAAAGCCTGGGGGGCTACAATGAGCAGTTCTTC	CASTQSLGGYNEQFF
many	TRBV20-1	TRBJ2-7	.	TGCAGTGCTAGATTCGGGGGTAAGGTCGAGCAGTACTTC	CSARFGGKVEQYF
many	TRBV19	TRBJ2-3	.	TGTGCCAGTACCTCCGTCAGGGAGGGCACAGATACGCAGTATTTT	CASTSVREGTDTQYF
.	TRBV7-2	TRBJ1-5	.	TGTGCCAGCAGCTTAGATCCCAGAATCTCGCATCAGCCCCAGCATTTT	CASSLDPRISHQPQHF
many	TRBV18	TRBJ2-1	TRBD1	TGTGCCAGCTCACAGGACAGGGGGCGTTACAATGAGCAGTTCTTC	CASSQDRGRYNEQFF
few	TRBV6-6	TRBJ1-6	.	TGTGCCAGCAGGGGAGGGAATAACGATTCACCCCTCCACTTT	CASRGGNNDSPLHF
many	TRBV6-1	TRBJ2-6	.	TGTGCCAGCAGTGAAGCAATCTCGGCCTCTGGGGCCAACGTCCTGACTTTC	CASSEAISASGANVLTF
many	TRBV20-1	TRBJ2-7	TRBD2	TGCAGTGCCACGACCTTACTAGCGGGAGGGTACGAGCAGTACTTC	CSATTLLAGGYEQYF
few	TRBV9	TRBJ2-1	TRBD2	TGTGCCAGCAGCGCAGGGAGGGTCACTACCAGCTCCTACAATGAGCAGTTCTTC	CASSAGRVTTSSYNEQFF
many	TRBV15	TRBJ1-4	.	TGTGCCACCAGCAGAGATCATGGAAATGAAAAACTGTTTTTT	CATSRDHGNEKLFF
.	TRBV10-3	TRBJ1-1	.	TGTGCCATCCGGGACACGTCCGGCGGTAACACTGAAGCTTTCTTT	CAIRDTSGGNTEAFF
many	TRBV30	TRBJ2-3	.	TGTGCCTGGGCCGGCGGCGGGACCGGGCATACGCAGTATTTT	CAWAGGGTGHTQYF
many	TRBV20-1	TRBJ2-7	.	TGCAGTGCTAGAGATAGGCAGGTCTCCTACGAGCAGTACTTC	CSARDRQVSYEQYF
many	TRBV4-3	TRBJ1-2	.	TGCGCCAGCAGCCAAGATGCCTGGAGGGCGACAGGCGGCTACACCTTC	CASSQDAWRATGGYTF
many	TRBV29-1	TRBJ2-3	.	TGCAGCGTGGGGGCGGGGGGCACAGATACGCAGTATTTT	CSVGAGGTDTQYF
few	TRBV13	TRBJ2-5	.	TGTGCCAGCAGCAACACCGGGGCTACAAAAGAGACCCAGTACTTC	CASSNTGATKETQYF
.	TRBV6-5	TRBJ2-3	.	TGTGCCAGCAGTCTCTCGACGACGGGACGGACCACAGATACGCAGTATTTT	CASSLSTTGRTTDTQYF
.	TRBV10-3	TRBJ1-2	TRBD1	TGTGCCATCAGTGATGCAGGGACAGGGGCTTTCTATGTCACCTTC	CAISDAGTGAFYVTF
many	TRBV7-2	TRBJ2-7	TRBD2	TGTGCCAGCAGCTTAGTCACTAGCGGGAGGCGGTCCTACGAGCAGTACTTC	CASSLVTSGRRSYEQYF
.	TRBV12-3/TRBV12-4	TRBJ1-1	TRBD1	TGTGCCAGCAGTCCGACAGGGAGGACTGAAGCTTTCTTT	CASSPTGRTEAFF
once	TRBV4-3	TRBJ2-7	.	TGCGCCAGCAGCCAAAGACAGCTTCCCTTGGACGAGCAGTACTTC	CASSQRQLPLDEQYF
many	TRBV29-1	TRBJ2-7	.	TGCAGCGGGGGGACGGTCTACGAGCAGTACTTC	CSGGTVYEQYF
many	TRBV27	TRBJ2-3	.	TGTGCCACCCGCCTCGGTGGGGGCACAGATACGCAGTATTTT	CATRLGGGTDTQYF
.	TRBV6-2/TRBV6-3	TRBJ2-1	TRBD2	TGTGCCAGCAGTTACGTAGCGGGAGCAGGCAATGAGCAGTTCTTC	CASSYVAGAGNEQFF
many	TRBV6-1	TRBJ2-3	.	TGTGCCAGCAGTGAAGAAGATACGCAGTATTTT	CASSEEDTQYF
many	TRBV29-1	TRBJ2-7	TRBD1	TGCAGCGTGTGGGACAGAGAATCATACGAGCAGTACTTC	CSVWDRESYEQYF